This T cell receptor (beta chain) appears in the sequencing data of a study of CD8 T cells in Susac syndrome. General study points: A relatively small number of individuals underwent TCR sequencing and HLA analysis.

Turning to this clonotype: What it recognizes is unknown.

V lost 4 bases, J lost 14 bases, and 15 bases lay in between. CDR1 and CDR2 from the germline V gene are SGHNT and YYREEE (reference sequence). The length of the CDR3 is 11 residues. Random hexamers primed reverse transcription of roughly 0.5 to 1 ug RNA. Across 54 Vbeta and 13 Jbeta, immunoSEQ multiplex PCR amplified TCR beta CDR3. Using its own MiXCR run on the immunoSEQ multiplex PCR reads, TCRdb lists one record per CDR3 protein. The sample includes 140,000 or so distinct CDR3 sequences, about 95% of them seen just once. The authors carried out high-throughput sequencing of TCR beta. They applied it to CD8+ and CD4+ T cells obtained from blood. While CD8+ and CD4+ T cells were isolated negatively, TEMRA cells were enriched by FACS.

This sequence originates from a human donor with multiple sclerosis. V and J are TRBV5-4 and TRBJ1-2; D might be TRBD1 (6 bases). Sequences were obtained from CD4+ T cells from PBMCs. CDR3 amino acids: CASSQTGTRTF. The CDR3 DNA sequence: TGTGCCAGCAGCCAAACAGGGACGCGTACCTTC.